What follows describes a single TCR beta chain. Its ends do not fully match the called genes, so a read error is possible. This sample's time point: pre-sensitization, week 0. Stated treatment: therapeutic diphenylcyclopropenone sensitization with weekly scalp DPC. This entry belongs to a study of human T cells and chemical hapten exposure. TCRdb itself ran the RACE reads through MiXCR, one entry per CDR3 protein. Of around 260,000 distinct CDR3 sequences listed, over 8% are singletons. The CDR3 runs to 12 residues. From germline, CDR1 is MNHEY and CDR2 SVGAGI. The origin of this receptor is a woman in her 40s with alopecia areata. Some clones in this sample may be carry-over from other donors' samples. The chain combines TRBV6-5 with TRBJ2-5; D perhaps matches TRBD1 (5 bases). The material was whole blood, obtained in connection with sensitization to the hapten diphenylcyclopropenone (DPC). The CDR3 protein is CAGSYSGETQYF. The CDR3 bases are TGTGCCGGCAGTTACTCAGGGGAGACCCAGTACTTC.